Presented here are 12 T cell receptor beta chains from one specimen sequenced in a study of ipilimumab plus nivolumab after autologous stem cell transplantation. The repertoire was sequenced with immunoSEQ multiplex PCR; TCRdb's copy has only in-frame clones and lacks some. This table has 84,000 or so clones, around 80% appearing once. This material consisted of PBMCs, taken in a trial of ipilimumab plus nivolumab as post-transplant consolidation. These receptors were collected from a male donor with diffuse large B-cell lymphoma.

This clone came up once. This rearrangement joins TRBV15 to TRBJ1-2; D call uncertain. Germline values: CDR1 LNHNV, CDR2 YYDKDF (reference sequence). CDR3 length: 13 amino acids. The V gene lost 4 bases and the J gene lost 8 bases, with 14 bases spanning the gap. In DNA form, the CDR3 reads TGTGCCACCAGCACCACCCTCGCTTTAGGCTACACCTTC. Its protein product is CATSTTLALGYTF.

This chain uses TRBV5-4 with TRBJ2-1; TRBD2 matches at 7 bases. Germline CDR1 and CDR2: SGHNT and YYREEE (reference sequence). The length of the CDR3 is 16 residues. V was pared by 1 base and J by 4 bases, with 8 bases of the junction left unmatched. The CDR3 nucleotides are TGTGCCAGCAGCTTGTCGAGCGGGGCGGCATACAATGAGCAGTTCTTC. It yields the protein CASSLSSGAAYNEQFF.

The V and J genes are TRBV29-1 and TRBJ2-3, with 7 bases identical to TRBD1. V gave up 6 bases and J gave up 4 bases; unmatched junction bases: 4. CDR3 length equals 12 residues. Germline CDR1 reads SQVTM; CDR2 reads ANQGSEA. CDR3 protein: CSVSTGPDTQYF. CDR3 nucleotides: TGCAGCGTCTCGACAGGGCCAGATACGCAGTATTTT.

This chain links TRBV12-5 with TRBJ2-2; D assignment may be TRBD1 or TRBD2 (5 bases each). Deletions cut 1 base from V and 7 bases from J, with 13 bases between. CDR3 length: 15 residues. Germline CDR1 reads LGHNT; CDR2 reads FRNRAP. The DNA of the CDR3 is TGTGCTAGTGGTTTGGGCGGGCGCGGACACGGGGAGCTGTTTTTT. It specifies CASGLGGRGHGELFF.

This sequence joins TRBV9 and TRBJ1-3, with no clear D. V was trimmed by 2 bases and J by 0 bases, leaving 6 bases between them. The CDR3 covers 14 residues. In germline, CDR1 is SGDLS, CDR2 YYNGEE. DNA of the CDR3: TGTGCCAGCAGCGTTGAGGGCTCTGGAAACACCATATATTTT. Protein: CASSVEGSGNTIYF.

V gene TRBV5-6 combines with J gene TRBJ2-7; 8 bases line up with TRBD2. The CDR3 totals 15 residues. V lost 0 bases to trimming and J lost 3 bases; unmatched junction nucleotides: 5. Germline CDR1 SGHDT, CDR2 YYEEEE. The CDR3 loop is CASSLAGGTHYEQYF. The CDR3 DNA sequence: TGTGCCAGCAGCTTGGCGGGAGGGACCCACTACGAGCAGTACTTC.

The V and J genes are TRBV30 and TRBJ2-1; a possible D gene is TRBD1 (6 bases). Trimming left V 5 bases short and J 4 bases short, with 15 bases between. The germline gives CDR1 GTSNPN, CDR2 SVGIG (reference sequence). CDR3 length: 14 residues. The CDR3 reads CAWGFGTLYNEQFF. In nucleotides, the CDR3 is TGTGCCTGGGGTTTCGGGACACTTTACAATGAGCAGTTCTTC.

The chain's CDR3 is CASSDLTSGVTQFF. In nucleotides, the CDR3 is TGTGCCAGCAGTGACTTGACTAGCGGGGTGACGCAGTTCTTC. The chain links TRBV2 to TRBJ2-1, with 11 bases that match TRBD2. The CDR3 has 14 residues. Looked up from germline, CDR1 is SNHLY and CDR2 is FYNNEI. The V and J ends lost 3 bases and 12 bases, in that order; junction bases with no gene match: 7.

This chain joins TRBV6-1 and TRBJ1-1; D possibly corresponds to TRBD1 (6 bases). V was clipped by 6 bases and J by 6 bases, with 17 bases between them. The CDR3 covers 14 residues. Per the germline V gene, CDR1 is MNHNS and CDR2 is SASEGT. The DNA for the CDR3 is TGTGCCAGCAGGGTGTCCGGGGGGCACGCTGAAGCTTTCTTT. Translation: CASRVSGGHAEAFF.

The V and J genes are TRBV29-1 and TRBJ1-2; TRBD1 agrees at 7 bases. The V gene's germline CDR1 is SQVTM and CDR2 ANQGSEA. The trim removed 0 bases at V and 3 bases at J, leaving 1 base unmatched. The CDR3 runs to 13 residues. CDR3 bases: TGCAGCGTTGAAGAGACAGGGTACTATGGCTACACCTTC. This codes for CSVEETGYYGYTF.

This chain connects TRBV4-2 to TRBJ2-1; the match to TRBD2 covers 8 bases. This CDR3 has 16 amino acids. Trimming took 4 bases from V and 8 from J; bases not matched to a gene: 13. Germline-derived CDR1 and CDR2 are LGHNA and YNFKEQ. The CDR3 spells CASSPAPGTRGDEQFF. CDR3 nucleotides: TGTGCCAGCAGCCCTGCTCCCGGGACTAGAGGAGATGAGCAGTTCTTC.

The J gene is TRBJ2-4, the V gene TRBV7-2, with 10 bases matching TRBD2. This CDR3 spans 18 amino acids. V was pared by 2 bases and J by 0 bases, with 7 bases of the junction left unmatched. The germline CDR1 and CDR2 sequences are SGHTA and FQGNSA. The CDR3 nucleotides are TGTGCCAGCAGCTTATTTCTAGCGGGGGCTCCAGCCAAAAACATTCAGTACTTC. Its translation: CASSLFLAGAPAKNIQYF.